Given below is one T cell receptor (beta chain) in context. This entry comes from a study of blood T cell repertoires in COVID-19. Germline V CDR1 and CDR2: MNHEY, SVGEGT. The CDR3 has 14 residues. V lost 2 bases and J lost 13, with 20 bases in between. Sequenced by immunoSEQ multiplex PCR; TCRdb stores in-frame clones only, minus some. The table records about 68,000 clones, around 82% of them present only once. Sequenced input: peripheral blood. The gene calls are TRBV6-2 or TRBV6-3 and TRBJ1-2, with a possible D match to TRBD1 (6 bases). The receptor was derived from a man in his fifties with active COVID-19. CDR3 protein: CASSYPGGGHGSTF. CDR3 sequence (DNA): TGTGCCAGCAGTTACCCTGGGGGGGGCCATGGTAGCACCTTC.